One and the same sample provided the 19 T cell receptor beta chains below, sequenced in a study of T cell changes during pregnancy in multiple sclerosis (dated by TCRdb to about 2019). The library was obtained by the immunoSEQ multiplex PCR assay. Drawn from immuneACCESS, this table holds only the in-frame rearrangements with V and J called that TCRdb kept. Clones are partly lost; checked studies trace under half to an unresolved V gene and leave the rest unexplained. Across this sample there are under 35,000 clones, with more than 70% seen only once. Clones ranked in the top ten supply roughly 8.5% of the sample. The sequencing here drew on CD8+ T cells from peripheral blood mononuclear cells, taken after pregnancy. These receptors were obtained from a female donor with multiple sclerosis, enrolled in a pregnancy study.

The chain has TRBV6-1 and TRBJ1-1; no definite D call. V was shortened by 0 bases and J by 2 bases, with 10 bases between the two germline ends. This CDR3 is built from 15 residues. Germline V gene data show CDR1 as MNHNS and CDR2 as SASEGT. The CDR3 region has the DNA TGTGCCAGCAGTGAAGCGCGGGCAGCTAACACTGAAGCTTTCTTT. Its protein product is CASSEARAANTEAFF.

In its sample, this clone was seen once. This chain links TRBV28 with TRBJ2-3, with 9 nucleotides matching TRBD2. Germline-derived CDR1 and CDR2 are MDHEN and SYDVKM. The CDR3 extends over 15 amino acids. V lost 5 bases and J lost 2; bases outside the gene matches: 5. The CDR3 region has the DNA TGTGCCAGCAGTGATCTAGCGGGGTTCACAGATACGCAGTATTTT. It encodes CASSDLAGFTDTQYF.

The V and J genes are TRBV11-2 and TRBJ1-2; D is unclear. The CDR3 loop spans 14 amino acids. Trimming pared 1 base from V and 8 bases from J, leaving 14 bases between. Germline-derived CDR1 and CDR2 are SGHAT and FQNNGV. CDR3 region: CASSLGGAEVGYTF. The DNA of the CDR3 is TGTGCCAGCAGCTTAGGGGGAGCTGAGGTCGGCTACACCTTC.

CDR3 loop: CASSGRGDSSLEAFF. The CDR3 DNA is TGCGCCAGCAGTGGGCGGGGGGATAGTTCGCTCGAAGCTTTCTTT. The chain has TRBV10-1 and TRBJ1-1; maybe TRBD1 (5 bases). The CDR3 spans 15 residues. V was trimmed by 4 bases and J by 8 bases, leaving 20 bases between them. The germline V gene has CDR1 WNHNN and CDR2 SYGVQD (reference sequence).

J is TRBJ2-7 and V is TRBV6-4, with D perhaps matching TRBD1 (6 bases). Germline-derived CDR1 and CDR2 are MRHNA and SNTAGT. The CDR3 spans 15 residues. The V gene lost 4 bases and the J gene lost 0 bases, with 13 bases spanning the gap. Here the CDR3 DNA reads TGTGCCAGCAGTGTCCTACAGGGTTCCTCCTACGAGCAGTACTTC. It translates to CASSVLQGSSYEQYF.

The chain uses TRBV2 and TRBJ1-5, with TRBD1 matching over 8 bases. CDR1 SNHLY and CDR2 FYNNEI come from the germline V gene. The V gene end was trimmed by 7 bases and the J gene end by 6 bases; junction bases not matched to a gene: 5. This CDR3 contains 13 residues. The CDR3 reads CASTGTGVQPQHF. As DNA, the CDR3 is TGTGCCAGCACCGGGACAGGTGTTCAGCCCCAGCATTTT.

This sequence joins TRBV7-9 and TRBJ1-2, with D tentatively TRBD1 (5 bases). The germline V and J ends were trimmed by 4 bases and 1 base, with 10 bases remaining between them. The germline CDR1 and CDR2 sequences are SEHNR and FQNEAQ (reference sequence). The CDR3 sequence is 14 residues long. The CDR3 DNA follows: TGTGCCAGCAGCTCCGGGGGTTTTAACTATGGCTACACCTTC. Amino acids: CASSSGGFNYGYTF.

The V and J genes are TRBV5-4 and TRBJ1-1, with TRBD1 matching 9 bases. This CDR3 is built from 13 residues. Losses at the gene ends were 2 bases for V and 8 bases for J; bases not matched to a gene: 4. Per the germline V gene, CDR1 is SGHNT and CDR2 is YYREEE (reference sequence). The CDR3 sequence is CASSFTGTGEAFF. As DNA, the CDR3 is TGTGCCAGCAGCTTTACCGGGACAGGGGAAGCTTTCTTT.

V gene TRBV10-2 combines with J gene TRBJ2-3, with a weak D call TRBD2 (7 bases). V lost 8 bases, J lost 7 bases, and 16 bases lay in between. The CDR3 is 13 amino acids. Germline assignment: CDR1 WSHSY and CDR2 SAAADI. CDR3 protein: CASFLGGGHTQYF. In DNA form, the CDR3 reads TGCGCCAGCTTTCTAGGGGGGGGACATACGCAGTATTTT.

Sample share makes this clone medium-sized. The chain has TRBV11-2 and TRBJ1-1, with unresolved D. This CDR3 region has 16 residues. The germline gives CDR1 SGHAT, CDR2 FQNNGV. Trimming stripped 5 bases from V and 2 bases from J, with 18 bases between. The CDR3 DNA reads TGTGCCAGCAGCCCTCTCCTTCCCGTTCTTAACACTGAAGCTTTCTTT. It specifies CASSPLLPVLNTEAFF.

This sequence joins TRBV15 and TRBJ1-6; no definite D call. This CDR3 is 15 amino acids long. Deletions cut 0 bases from V and 9 bases from J, with 12 bases between. Germline lookup yields CDR1 LNHNV and CDR2 YYDKDF (reference sequence). This CDR3 reads CATSRDREGGSPLHF. In DNA form, the CDR3 reads TGTGCCACCAGCAGAGACAGAGAAGGCGGTTCACCCCTCCACTTT.

J is TRBJ1-4 and V is TRBV4-1; 9 bases are a match to TRBD1. V shed 1 base and J 4 bases; nucleotides not matched to a gene: 4. The length of the CDR3 is 16 residues. The germline CDR1 and CDR2 sequences are MGHRA and YSYEKL. Here the CDR3 reads CASSQAVDRGNEKLFF. Here the CDR3 DNA reads TGCGCCAGCAGCCAAGCTGTGGACAGGGGTAATGAAAAACTGTTTTTT.

This chain uses TRBV30 with TRBJ2-7; D ambiguous. This CDR3 has 14 amino acids. Germline V gene lookup returns CDR1 GTSNPN and CDR2 SVGIG (reference sequence). V was shortened by 2 bases and J by 2 bases, with 13 bases between the two germline ends. In nucleotides, the CDR3 is TGTGCCTGGAGTCCCATTGGGCCTACCTACGAGCAGTACTTC. Protein product: CAWSPIGPTYEQYF. The full variable domain, with the rest looked up from reference TRBV30 and TRBJ2-7, is SQTIHQWPATLVQPVGSPLSLECTVEGTSNPNLYWYRQAAGRGLQLLFYSVGIGQISSEVPQNLSASRPQDRQFILSSKKLLLSDSGFYLCAWSPIGPTYEQYFGPGTRLTVT.

The chain joins TRBV6-1 to TRBJ1-2; D not resolved. This CDR3 contains 18 residues. Germline CDR1 MNHNS, CDR2 SASEGT. The ends were cut back, 2 bases at V and 2 bases at J, with 21 bases in the middle. The CDR3 sequence: CASSEHRRAGPGNYGYTF. The CDR3 DNA reads TGTGCCAGCAGTGAACATAGGAGGGCAGGACCGGGGAACTATGGCTACACCTTC.

The chain couples TRBV28 to TRBJ2-1; 7 positions agree with TRBD2. The ends lost 7 bases at V and 4 bases at J; junction bases unmatched: 10. The V gene's germline CDR1 is MDHEN and CDR2 SYDVKM. This CDR3 comprises 15 residues. The CDR3 loop reads CASTPGQGGYNEQFF. CDR3 DNA sequence: TGTGCCAGCACCCCGGGGCAGGGAGGGTACAATGAGCAGTTCTTC.

This sequence joins TRBV27 and TRBJ1-4; TRBD1 is a possible D gene (5 bases). The germline V and J ends were trimmed by 7 bases and 7 bases, with 16 bases remaining between them. Germline V lookup: CDR1 MNHEY, CDR2 SMNVEV (reference sequence). There are 14 residues in the CDR3. CDR3 sequence (DNA): TGTGCCAGCAACACCGTCCGGGGGGGTGAAAAACTGTTTTTT. Its protein product is CASNTVRGGEKLFF.

The chain joins TRBV5-1 to TRBJ2-7, with 7 bases aligning to TRBD1. The ends lost 5 bases at V and 2 bases at J; junction bases unmatched: 13. Germline CDR1 reads SGHRS; CDR2 reads YFSETQ. This CDR3 contains 16 residues. CDR3 protein: CASSYSRKGAPYEQYF. The DNA for the CDR3 is TGCGCCAGCAGTTATTCTCGTAAGGGGGCCCCCTACGAGCAGTACTTC.

This chain connects TRBV25-1 to TRBJ2-5; 8 bases agree with TRBD1. Per germline, CDR1 MGHDK and CDR2 SYGVNS. This CDR3 has 16 residues. V dropped 5 bases and J dropped 5; count of bases not matched to a gene: 13. DNA of the CDR3: TGTGCCAGCAGTAGATTGACAGGGGAGTCTGGGGAGACCCAGTACTTC. It yields the protein CASSRLTGESGETQYF.

This clone has just a few counts. The genes are TRBV7-9 and TRBJ1-1; 11 nucleotides match TRBD1. The V and J ends lost 1 base and 6 bases, in that order; junction bases with no gene match: 13. Germline V gene sequence: CDR1 SEHNR, CDR2 FQNEAQ (reference sequence). This CDR3 spans 18 amino acids. CDR3 amino acids: CASSLGGQGDVPRAEAFF. CDR3 DNA sequence: TGTGCCAGCAGCTTAGGGGGACAGGGGGACGTTCCGAGGGCTGAAGCTTTCTTT.